Presented here are 23 T cell receptor beta chains from one specimen sequenced in a study of PD-1 blockade in mismatch repair-deficient tumors. The method was immunoSEQ multiplex PCR; TCRdb's version includes in-frame clones alone and lacks a portion of them. This sample has tens of thousands of clones, with approximately 83% found just once. The sequencing here drew on peripheral blood, taken 12 weeks after starting pembrolizumab. Receptor source: an adult with mismatch repair-deficient cancer.

This clone was seen just once. V gene TRBV7-3 combines with J gene TRBJ2-3, with 9 bases fitting TRBD2. The trim removed 5 bases at V and 5 bases at J, leaving 11 bases unmatched. There are 16 residues in the CDR3. Germline CDR1 and CDR2: SGHTA and FQGTGA. In DNA form, the CDR3 reads TGTGCCAGCAGCCGAGGGGTAGCGGGAGAGCGAGATACGCAGTATTTT. The encoded protein is CASSRGVAGERDTQYF.

The chain joins TRBV11-2 to TRBJ2-5, with D perhaps TRBD2 (6 bases). Germline values: CDR1 SGHAT, CDR2 FQNNGV. V lost 5 bases and J lost 3, with 25 bases in between. There are 18 residues in the CDR3. CDR3 in amino acids: CASSLNVEGGSNEETQYF. The CDR3 bases are TGTGCCAGCAGCCTCAATGTTGAGGGAGGTTCCAACGAAGAGACCCAGTACTTC.

The rearrangement joins TRBV7-8 to TRBJ2-3; D possibly corresponds to TRBD1 (5 bases). The CDR3 totals 15 residues. Trimming stripped 5 bases from V and 2 bases from J, with 14 bases between. Germline V gene sequence: CDR1 SGHVS, CDR2 FQNEAQ. DNA for the CDR3: TGTGCCAGCAGCCCTCGAAGGACAATCACAGATACGCAGTATTTT. Its protein product is CASSPRRTITDTQYF.

CDR3 residues: CASSSLGAGANVLTF. The CDR3 bases are TGTGCCAGCAGTTCCTTAGGGGCTGGGGCCAACGTCCTGACTTTC. The rearrangement joins TRBV6-5 to TRBJ2-6, with TRBD1 as a possible D gene (5 bases). Germline-derived CDR1 and CDR2 are MNHEY and SVGAGI. The CDR3 has 15 amino acids. The V and J ends lost 4 bases and 2 bases respectively, with 9 bases between them.

This chain connects TRBV5-6 to TRBJ2-7, with D maybe TRBD1 (5 bases). Trimming took 1 base from V and 7 from J, leaving 12 bases between them. The CDR3 sequence is 13 residues long. The V gene's germline CDR1 is SGHDT and CDR2 YYEEEE. The DNA for the CDR3 is TGTGCCAGCAGCTTGATAACAGGTTGGGAGCAGTACTTC. As protein: CASSLITGWEQYF. Looking up the rest from reference TRBV5-6 and TRBJ2-7 gives the full variable domain: DAGVTQSPTHLIKTRGQQVTLRCSPKSGHDTVSWYQQALGQGPQFIFQYYEEEERQRGNFPDRFSGHQFPNYSSELNVNALLLGDSALYLCASSLITGWEQYFGPGTRLTVT.

The chain combines TRBV5-4 with TRBJ2-5; no firm D call. CDR3 length: 12 amino acids. Germline loops: CDR1 SGHNT, CDR2 YYREEE (reference sequence). V was clipped by 2 bases and J by 0 bases, with 2 bases between them. CDR3 protein: CASSFDQETQYF. The CDR3 DNA reads TGTGCCAGCAGCTTTGACCAAGAGACCCAGTACTTC.

DNA for the CDR3: TGTGCCAGCGGTAGACTAGCGGGAAGGTCCTACGAGCAGTACTTC. Translation gives CASGRLAGRSYEQYF. This rearrangement joins TRBV6-1 to TRBJ2-7; 11 bases align to TRBD2. Per the germline V gene, CDR1 is MNHNS and CDR2 is SASEGT. This CDR3 has 15 residues. V was pared by 8 bases and J by 1 base, with 7 bases of the junction left unmatched.

This clone was counted a single time. This rearrangement joins TRBV5-1 to TRBJ2-1; no clear D gene. V lost 4 bases and J lost 6, with 5 bases in between. The CDR3 runs 11 residues. Germline V gene lookup returns CDR1 SGHRS and CDR2 YFSETQ. The DNA for the CDR3 is TGCGCCAGCAGCCTATCCAATGAGCAGTTCTTC. This translates into CASSLSNEQFF. The full variable domain, rest sourced from reference TRBV5-1 and TRBJ2-1, is KAGVTQTPRYLIKTRGQQVTLSCSPISGHRSVSWYQQTPGQGLQFLFEYFSETQRNKGNFPGRFSGRQFSNSRSEMNVSTLELGDSALYLCASSLSNEQFFGPGTRLTVL.

The CDR3 nucleotides read TGTGCTAGTGCGGGTTCCCTGAACACTGAAGCTTTCTTT. Its protein product is CASAGSLNTEAFF. The V and J genes are TRBV12-5 and TRBJ1-1; no clear D gene. The CDR3 extends over 13 amino acids. Per the germline V gene, CDR1 is LGHNT and CDR2 is FRNRAP. V lost 7 bases and J 0 bases, leaving 9 bases between the germline ends.

V usage is TRBV10-2 and J usage is TRBJ2-7; 8 bases match TRBD1. The CDR3 loop spans 19 amino acids. From germline, CDR1 is WSHSY and CDR2 SAAADI. Trimming removed 1 base from V and 2 bases from J; junction bases left unmatched: 16. The DNA for the CDR3 is TGCGCCAGCAGTGAGTTCGGCAGGGGGCGGGGAAGCGGTCCCTACGAGCAGTACTTC. It translates to CASSEFGRGRGSGPYEQYF.

The V and J genes are TRBV11-1 and TRBJ2-7, with TRBD2 identical over 11 bases. Unmatched junction bases numbered 9, after V lost 3 bases and J lost 2 bases. CDR3 length: 17 residues. The V gene's germline CDR1 is SGHAT and CDR2 FQDESV (reference sequence). CDR3 nucleotide sequence: TGTGCCAGCAGCTTCTGGACTAGCGGGTCCCTTACCTACGAGCAGTACTTC. It codes for CASSFWTSGSLTYEQYF.

CDR3 DNA sequence: TGTGCCAGCAGCTTACAGGGATCAGGAAACACCATATATTTT. It specifies CASSLQGSGNTIYF. The rearrangement uses TRBV5-6 and TRBJ1-3; D is perhaps TRBD1 (6 bases). The CDR3 sequence is 14 residues long. V shed 2 bases and J shed 4 bases, with 10 bases lying between them. Germline V lookup: CDR1 SGHDT, CDR2 YYEEEE.

The rearrangement links TRBV9 to TRBJ1-2, with 12 bases matching TRBD1. Germline loops: CDR1 SGDLS, CDR2 YYNGEE. The junction had 9 bases not matched to a gene; V was cut back by 4 bases and J by 8 bases. This CDR3 comprises 15 residues. In nucleotides, the CDR3 is TGTGCCAGCAGCCCCAGTCGGGACAGGGGGCGCGGCTACACCTTC. Its protein is CASSPSRDRGRGYTF.

The V gene is TRBV7-2, the J gene TRBJ2-7, with 16 bases fitting TRBD2. The length of the CDR3 is 16 residues. V dropped 5 bases and J dropped 6; count of bases not matched to a gene: 7. Germline loops: CDR1 SGHTA, CDR2 FQGNSA. The CDR3 protein is CASSRGTSGRAREQYF. CDR3 bases: TGTGCCAGCAGCCGTGGGACTAGCGGGAGGGCCCGCGAGCAGTACTTC. Full variable domain (remainder filled in from reference TRBV7-2 and TRBJ2-7): GAGVSQSPSNKVTEKGKDVELRCDPISGHTALYWYRQSLGQGLEFLIYFQGNSAPDKSGLPSDRFSAERTGGSVSTLTIQRTQQEDSAVYLCASSRGTSGRAREQYFGPGTRLTVT.

V usage is TRBV7-2 and J usage is TRBJ2-4; maybe TRBD2 (5 bases). V was trimmed by 5 bases and J by 6 bases, leaving 8 bases between them. Germline assignment: CDR1 SGHTA and CDR2 FQGNSA. The CDR3 runs to 12 residues. The CDR3: CASSRGLNIQYF. CDR3 bases: TGTGCCAGCAGCCGCGGACTAAACATTCAGTACTTC.

In this sample, this clone turned up a few times. V gene TRBV30 combines with J gene TRBJ1-1; the match to TRBD1 covers 7 bases. The junction had 17 bases not matched to a gene; V was cut back by 0 bases and J by 4 bases. The CDR3 has 18 residues. From germline, CDR1 is GTSNPN and CDR2 SVGIG (reference sequence). The CDR3 is CAWSVPFAAAGGITEAFF. The CDR3 DNA reads TGTGCCTGGAGTGTACCTTTTGCGGCCGCAGGGGGGATCACTGAAGCTTTCTTT.

The CDR3 DNA reads TGTGCCAGCAGTTTAATCACCGGGGAGCTGTTTTTT. It codes for CASSLITGELFF. The gene calls are TRBV28 and TRBJ2-2; unclear D gene. V dropped 2 bases and J dropped 4 bases, with 2 bases sitting between them. The CDR3 contains 12 residues. Germline CDR1 reads MDHEN; CDR2 reads SYDVKM.

The V gene is TRBV27, the J gene TRBJ1-2; D ambiguous. The CDR3 is 14 residues long. The germline CDR1 and CDR2 sequences are MNHEY and SMNVEV (reference sequence). V lost 6 bases to trimming and J lost 10 bases, with 21 bases between them. CDR3 bases: TGTGCCAGCAGCCCCTTCCGGACCATCGGAGCCTACACCTTC. The encoded protein is CASSPFRTIGAYTF.

V is TRBV13 and J is TRBJ2-1; D unresolved. Germline CDR1 reads PRHDT; CDR2 reads FYEKMQ (reference sequence). The V end lost 8 bases, the J end lost 1 base, and 12 bases lay between the germline ends. The CDR3 has 14 amino acids. The chain's CDR3 is CASAPPGSYNEQFF. The CDR3 DNA sequence: TGTGCCAGCGCACCGCCGGGTTCCTACAATGAGCAGTTCTTC.

This chain uses TRBV2 with TRBJ2-3, with 11 bases that match TRBD2. This CDR3 spans 14 amino acids. The germline gives CDR1 SNHLY, CDR2 FYNNEI. The trim removed 3 bases at V and 6 bases at J, leaving 2 bases unmatched. The CDR3 region has the DNA TGTGCCAGCAGTGAGGGGACTAGCGGTGATACGCAGTATTTT. As protein: CASSEGTSGDTQYF.

The chain is built from TRBV19 and TRBJ1-3; D unclear. Looked up from germline, CDR1 is LNHDA and CDR2 is SQIVND (reference sequence). The CDR3 loop spans 12 amino acids. V was clipped by 8 bases and J by 6 bases, with 11 bases between them. CDR3 protein: CASGGRQNTIYF. In DNA form, the CDR3 reads TGTGCCAGTGGAGGACGTCAAAACACCATATATTTT. Complete variable domain (other parts from reference TRBV19 and TRBJ1-3): DGGITQSPKYLFRKEGQNVTLSCEQNLNHDAMYWYRQDPGQGLRLIYYSQIVNDFQKGDIAEGYSVSREKKESFPLTVTSAQKNPTAFYLCASGGRQNTIYFGEGSWLTVV.

V and J are TRBV6-5 and TRBJ2-1; D is ambiguous. The germline V gene encodes CDR1 MNHEY and CDR2 SVGAGI. This CDR3 has 10 amino acids. Trimming removed 10 bases at V and 4 bases at J, with 5 bases between. The CDR3 nucleotides are TGTGCCACAGGATACAATGAGCAGTTCTTC. It translates to CATGYNEQFF.

This chain links TRBV5-1 with TRBJ1-3, with D unresolved. V was cut by 4 bases and J by 0 bases, with 8 bases left in between. From germline, CDR1 is SGHRS and CDR2 YFSETQ. CDR3 size: 14 residues. In DNA, the CDR3 is TGCGCCAGCAGCCCCGGTGGCTCTGGAAACACCATATATTTT. Its translation: CASSPGGSGNTIYF.